This T cell receptor (beta chain) is drawn from a study of cytomegalovirus exposure and HLA in healthy donors (dated by TCRdb to 2017 to 2019). Regarding the research as a whole: According to an earlier analysis of 587 of the donors, about 190 million T cells yielded roughly 100 million unique TCR beta sequences and about 280 Gb of sequence data. Approximately 300 gigabases of sequencing data and approximately 92 million unique TCR sequences made up an early release that covered 500 to 650 HLA-typed donors. Among the approximately 430 genotyped donors, around 81% belonged to the genetic ancestry cluster associated with self-reported Caucasian donors. The study aimed to test whether signatures of past pathogen exposure could be identified by cataloging public T cell receptors. The study used immunosequencing to profile the T cell repertoires of approximately 630 subjects and linked those repertoires to cytomegalovirus serostatus. In addition to the first cohort of around 670 subjects, a separate validation cohort of 120 different subjects was used. The study combined high-throughput TCR immunosequencing, statistical association of individual TCRs with disease status, and machine learning to predict cytomegalovirus infection status. In a later analysis, previously published TCR beta repertoires from 666 donors were re-analyzed and high-resolution HLA genotyping was added so that TCR occurrence patterns could be studied. The later analysis used no new phenotypic data to find candidate immune exposures, relying instead on TCR beta sequences and their occurrence across donors. To decide whether each TCR beta V gene segment behaved as functional or pseudogenic, an earlier analysis of 587 of the donors relied on high-throughput TCR beta sequencing. Alongside the repertoire data, information on donor age, sex, ethnicity and CMV serostatus was compiled. A later genetic analysis used genome-wide SNP genotypes for about 65% of the 666 donors, treating that subset as a discovery cohort. All discovery cohort repertoires had been generated using a single sequencing platform. HLA typing included class I and class II loci at four-digit resolution. The number of donors typed differed by locus, with 629-630 for A, B, C, DRB1 and DQB1, over 500 for DQA1, 600 to 610 for DPA1, and under 490 for DPB1. Four or five DR-DQ haplotypes were handled as single units for association and clustering because linkage in the cohort was strong. Among roughly 370 genotyped donors of the cohort, an average of 235,054 unique TCR beta nucleotide sequences were sequenced per donor, roughly 20% of them non-productive.

Points the paper makes about the study in general: According to a later genetic analysis, donors in an Asian-associated ancestry cluster had fewer N-insertions in productive TCRs than the approximately 710-donor mean. V-gene and J-gene trimming of TCR beta chains was associated with a missense DCLRE1C variant in a later genetic analysis, and the association was replicated in an independent cohort. Sequencing depth was assumed to be roughly uniform across donors in the presence/absence analyses, though that assumption may not hold. Assigning TCR associations to individual alleles was difficult when HLA alleles, especially DR and DQ, strongly co-occurred. A further reported finding was that TCR beta sequences accurately predicted the HLA-A and HLA-B alleles for most subjects in the first cohort. A group of highly shared sequence variants was considered likely to be a technical artifact of the sequencing pipeline. In vitro tests confirmed that a few of the cytomegalovirus-associated TCR beta chains recognize cytomegalovirus antigens. In an earlier analysis of roughly 500 of the donors, most TCR beta V segments appeared in productive rearrangements about 87% or about 30% of the time, broadly matching IMGT annotations. Across donors, most TCR sequences were observed very rarely, whereas some public TCRs were present in many individuals. In a later analysis, most CMV-associated TCR beta chains were found to appear HLA-restricted, with HLA associations seemingly driven largely by CMV exposure. In the study, approximately 160 TCR beta chains were listed as associated with cytomegalovirus. Because counts were too low, seventeen rarely observed V segments, including chromosome 9 orphons, were left out of the earlier analysis of about 500 of the donors. In a later analysis, the rate of TCR association differed among HLA loci, with DRB1 alleles having the most associated TCRs and HLA-C alleles having the fewest. In a later analysis, HLA-associated TCR beta chains were found to be more clonally expanded and to have lower generation probabilities than equally common non-associated chains. Because some donors lacked HLA typing at each locus, the association tests relied only on the typed subset. The authors suggested that the approach could potentially be extended to other disease states and immunological phenotypes. Correlated functional status among segregating V segments might reflect linkage disequilibrium, but an unknown experimental factor could not be ruled out. This cohort had only TCR beta chains sequenced, and the lack of alpha or paired-chain data limited which features could be detected. Some IMGT-functional V segments, including TRBV6-2 and TRBV6-3, could not be distinguished by the 87-base-pair reads and were therefore excluded. A later analysis reported that several top co-occurrence clusters appeared linked to parvovirus B19, influenza, CMV and Epstein-Barr virus. In both the original and validation cohorts, the classifier was reported to diagnose cytomegalovirus status with high specificity and sensitivity. For the cohort, immune exposure information was limited to CMV serostatus. In a later analysis, 16,951 TCR beta sequences were associated with specific HLA alleles at a false discovery rate of 0.05.

This clone was detected only once. The antigen this receptor binds is unknown. Base qualities are not recorded, but no much larger clone differs from it by a single base. For this chain, trimming is 0 bases at the V end and 7 bases at the J end, and the number of junction bases without a gene match is 10. The CDR3 starts with the cysteine, ends with the phenylalanine, and has 18 residues. Only the CDR3 region is kept as DNA, spanning 54 bases read in frame from base 1. The germline V gene specifies LGHNA as CDR1 and YSLEER as CDR2. The library was made by the immunoSEQ multiplex PCR assay. For the multiplex PCR, a mixture combining 60 forward primers for TCR Vbeta segments and 13 reverse primers for TCR Jbeta segments was used. The CDR3 region of rearranged TCR beta genes was amplified from genomic DNA with a multiplex PCR assay. The amplified TCR beta libraries were sequenced on the Illumina HiSeq System as 87-base-pair reads. In the source study's methods: A later analysis tallied roughly 76 million unique TCR beta chains across the 600 to 700 repertoires, and about 10 million of those chains were shared by two or more donors. Raw reads were error-corrected and collapsed into unique sequences with a nearest-neighbor algorithm that merged closely related sequences to remove PCR and sequencing errors. CDR3 sequences were aligned to IMGT reference sequences to assign V, D and J gene segments. For a sequence to be retained, at least a six-nucleotide match to both a V gene segment and a J gene segment was required. A rearrangement was called productive if the CDR3 had no stop codons and remained in frame with V and J, and every other rearrangement was called non-productive. CDR3 was defined according to IMGT convention as the region running from the second conserved V-encoded cysteine to the conserved J-encoded phenylalanine. The earlier analysis of fewer than 750 of the donors excluded sequences that lacked an unambiguous match to a single V gene segment. In an earlier analysis of 450 to 700 of the donors, V segments were called functional above 56.7% productive rearrangements and were called segregating when the between-donor standard deviation exceeded 5%. A statistical classification framework was developed to diagnose cytomegalovirus status using the catalog of TCR beta chain sequences. V and J gene assignment, in a later analysis, came from comparing TCR nucleotide sequences with IMGT/GENE-DB human TR gene sequences. The TCRdist pipeline was used in a later analysis to assign CDR3 sequences and most-parsimonious VDJ recombination scenarios. In a later analysis, each TCR beta chain was defined by its CDR3 amino acid sequence together with its V-gene family, and reads without a unique V-gene family were excluded. To address suspected cross-contamination and a sequencing artifact, a later analysis removed over 500 highly shared, low-generation-probability nucleotide sequences. A later analysis calculated a clonal expansion index for each public chain from normalized within-repertoire ranks of inferred template counts. In a later analysis, generation probabilities were computed with a VDJ recombination model fitted to out-of-frame rearrangements, and the resulting probabilities were checked against IGoR. A later analysis scored TCR-TCR, TCR-HLA and TCR-CMV co-occurrence with hypergeometric tests, applying a repertoire-size bias correction to TCR pairs. A later analysis estimated false discovery rates by permuting HLA or CMV assignments 20 times. In a later analysis, co-occurring TCRs were grouped with DBSCAN, and TCRdist sequence similarity was added when clustering was performed within HLA-allele-positive subsets. Co-occurrence clustering excluded repertoires with fewer than 30,000 or more than 120,000 public chains, plus five with anomalous nucleotide sharing. Imported from immuneACCESS, the table was reduced by TCRdb to in-frame sequences with V and J called. These copies leave out some clones; in studies compared against another copy, an unresolved V gene accounts for under half, and the cause of the remainder is not known. V, J and clone size derive from that table, while D and trimming were established from the DNA sequence. The sample contains about 200,000 clones, 75% to 80% of them found a single time. The top ten constitute 1.5% to 2% of the sample.

The cohort consisted of hundreds of healthy bone marrow donors. At the time of sampling, every cohort member was nominally healthy, though immune exposures that went unrecorded were likely present. The donor tested CMV seronegative, placing the donor among the 350 or so seronegative members of the cohort. Each donor provided a peripheral blood sample, and peripheral blood mononuclear cells were used for TCR beta sequencing. Genomic DNA was extracted from the blood cell samples with the Qiagen DNeasy Blood Extraction Kit. The sample was PBMCs. The V gene is TRBV4-3 and the J gene is TRBJ2-1, with 12 central nucleotides matching TRBD2. The clonotype originates from a man in his late teens or twenties in good health and CMV-seronegative. This receptor carries the CDR3 CASSQERLAGGPGNEQFF. The sequenced DNA: TGCGCCAGCAGCCAAGAACGGCTAGCGGGAGGGCCGGGAAATGAGCAGTTCTTC.